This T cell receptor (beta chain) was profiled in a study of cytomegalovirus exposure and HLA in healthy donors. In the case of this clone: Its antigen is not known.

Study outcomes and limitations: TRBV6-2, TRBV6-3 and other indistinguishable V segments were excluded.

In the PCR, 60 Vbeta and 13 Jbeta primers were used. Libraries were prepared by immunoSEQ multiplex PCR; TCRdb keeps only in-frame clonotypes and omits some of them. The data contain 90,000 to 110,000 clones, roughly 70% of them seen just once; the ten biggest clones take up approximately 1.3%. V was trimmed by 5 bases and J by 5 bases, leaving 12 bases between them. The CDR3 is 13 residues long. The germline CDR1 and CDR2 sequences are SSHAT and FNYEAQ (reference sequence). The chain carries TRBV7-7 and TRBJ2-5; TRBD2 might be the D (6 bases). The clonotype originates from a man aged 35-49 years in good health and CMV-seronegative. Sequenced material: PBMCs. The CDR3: CASSGTGGETQYF. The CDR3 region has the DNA TGTGCCAGCAGCGGAACTGGGGGGGAGACCCAGTACTTC.